Below, one TCR beta chain is given with its context. Its antigen is as yet unknown. The sample is drawn from a study of cytomegalovirus exposure and HLA in healthy donors. Across the whole study: In a later analysis, it was reported that the roughly 130 validation repertoires had been produced on the same platform as the 700 or so repertoires belonging to the first cohort. Whole-study findings and limits: There were fewer than 200 TCR beta chains listed as cytomegalovirus-associated. Specificity of a few CMV-associated chains for CMV antigens was verified in vitro.

Generated by immunoSEQ multiplex PCR, the TCRdb table keeps only in-frame clones and is missing some. The sample lists about 280,000 clones; roughly 90% were seen once. From germline, CDR1 is SGHRS and CDR2 YFSETQ. The CDR3 has 19 residues. Trimming at V came to 4 bases and at J to 8 bases, leaving 20 bases not matched to a gene. Specimen: PBMCs. The gene calls are TRBV5-1 and TRBJ2-1, with 11 positions matching TRBD2. The sequence derives from a woman aged 18-29 years in good health and CMV-seronegative. The CDR3 DNA reads TGCGCCAGCAGCGTGGATATACTAGCGGGAGATCCCTATGGCGATGAGCAGTTCTTC. It encodes CASSVDILAGDPYGDEQFF.